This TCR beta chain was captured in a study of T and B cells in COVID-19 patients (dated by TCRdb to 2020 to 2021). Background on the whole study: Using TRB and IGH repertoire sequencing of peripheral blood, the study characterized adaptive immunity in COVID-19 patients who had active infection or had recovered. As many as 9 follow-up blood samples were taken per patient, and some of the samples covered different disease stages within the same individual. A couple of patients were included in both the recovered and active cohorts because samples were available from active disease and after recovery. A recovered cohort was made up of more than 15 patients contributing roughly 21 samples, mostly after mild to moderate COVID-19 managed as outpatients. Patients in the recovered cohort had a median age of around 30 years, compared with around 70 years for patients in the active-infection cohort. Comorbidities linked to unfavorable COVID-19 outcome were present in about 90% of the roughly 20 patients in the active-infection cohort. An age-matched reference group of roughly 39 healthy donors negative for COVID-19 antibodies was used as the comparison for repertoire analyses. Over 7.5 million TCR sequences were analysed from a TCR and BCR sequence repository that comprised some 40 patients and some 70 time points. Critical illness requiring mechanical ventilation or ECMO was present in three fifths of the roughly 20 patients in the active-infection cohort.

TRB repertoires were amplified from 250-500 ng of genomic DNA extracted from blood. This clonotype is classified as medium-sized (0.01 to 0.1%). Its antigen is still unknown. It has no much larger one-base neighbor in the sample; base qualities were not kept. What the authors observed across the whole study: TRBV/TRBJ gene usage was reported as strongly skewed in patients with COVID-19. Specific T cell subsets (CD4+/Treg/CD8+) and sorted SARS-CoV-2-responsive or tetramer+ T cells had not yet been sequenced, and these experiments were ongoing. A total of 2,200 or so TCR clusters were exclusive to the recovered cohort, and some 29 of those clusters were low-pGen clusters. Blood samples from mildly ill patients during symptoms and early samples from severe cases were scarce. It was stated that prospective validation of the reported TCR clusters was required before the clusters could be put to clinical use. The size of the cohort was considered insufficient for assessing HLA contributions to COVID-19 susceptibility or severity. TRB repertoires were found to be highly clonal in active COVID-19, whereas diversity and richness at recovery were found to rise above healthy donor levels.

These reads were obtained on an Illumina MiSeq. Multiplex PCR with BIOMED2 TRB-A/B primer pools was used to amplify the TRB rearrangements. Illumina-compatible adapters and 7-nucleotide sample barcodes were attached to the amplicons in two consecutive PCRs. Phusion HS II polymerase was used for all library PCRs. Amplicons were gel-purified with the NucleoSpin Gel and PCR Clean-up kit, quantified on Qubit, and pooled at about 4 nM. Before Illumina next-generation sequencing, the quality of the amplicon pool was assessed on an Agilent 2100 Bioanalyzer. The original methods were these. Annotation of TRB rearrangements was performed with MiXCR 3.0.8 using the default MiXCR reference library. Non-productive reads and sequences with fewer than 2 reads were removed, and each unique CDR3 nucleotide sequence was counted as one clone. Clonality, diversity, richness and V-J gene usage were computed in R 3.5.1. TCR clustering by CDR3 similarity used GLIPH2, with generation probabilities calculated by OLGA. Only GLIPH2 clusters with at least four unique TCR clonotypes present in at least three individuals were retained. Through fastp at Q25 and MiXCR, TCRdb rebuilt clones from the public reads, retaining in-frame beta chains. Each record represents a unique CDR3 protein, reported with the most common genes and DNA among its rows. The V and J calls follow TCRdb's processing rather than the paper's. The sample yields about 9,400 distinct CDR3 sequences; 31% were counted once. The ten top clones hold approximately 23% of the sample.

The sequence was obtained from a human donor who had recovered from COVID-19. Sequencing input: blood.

The DNA sequence is as follows: TGTGCCTGCAAACAGGGTTTTAATTCACCCCTCCACTTT. Its translation is CACKQGFNSPLHF. The V and J segments used are TRBV30 and TRBJ1-6, with a tentative D gene TRBD1 over 6 matching bases. Including cysteine and phenylalanine, the CDR3 has 13 amino acids. This entry keeps only the CDR3 DNA: 39 bases, framed from base 1. V and J lose 6 bases and 6 bases, and a span of 12 bases separates them. Looking up the germline V gene (reference sequence) yields CDR1 GTSNPN and CDR2 SVGIG.